This T cell receptor (beta chain) was identified during a study of identical twins. Points from the study as a whole: The more abundant beta clonotypes in cord blood had fewer insertions, and memory repertoires did not show this.

The junction had 12 bases not matched to a gene; V was cut back by 2 bases and J by 7 bases. The CDR3 runs to 19 residues. This clonotype turned up a few times. The antigen is not known. Each CDR3 protein gets one entry after TCRdb re-called the 5' RACE reads with MiXCR. The repertoire holds 600,000 to 850,000 distinct CDR3 sequences, roughly 20% seen once, with over 10% in the top ten. These same data were also listed under a study on T cells expressing NK-cell markers. That source notes: The authors derived TCR beta repertoires from sorted CD3+CD56+NKG2C+, CD3+CD56+NKG2C- and CD3+CD56-NKG2C+ T cells.

The sample comprised PBMCs. The receptor comes from a woman aged 18 to 35 in good health. The chain joins TRBV12-3 or TRBV12-4 to TRBJ2-3, with TRBD2 matching over 16 bases. The CDR3 spells CASSLTAGTSGGARNTQYF. The CDR3 nucleotides read TGTGCCAGCAGTTTAACCGCCGGGACTAGCGGGGGGGCCAGGAATACGCAGTATTTT.